A selection of T cell receptor beta chains follows, all from one sample in a study of metastatic and nonmetastatic thyroid tumors. Through MiXCR, TCRdb re-clonotyped the PCR reads. This sample carries around 4,600 clones, about 31% of them seen once, and the ten largest clones take approximately 19%. The sequenced material came from adjacent normal tissue. These receptors were collected from a female donor with papillary thyroid cancer or a benign thyroid nodule (not recorded which). Some clones in this sample may be carry-over from other donors' samples. Both conserved end residues are part of each CDR3. Each record gives: CDR3 length, D gene, V gene, clone size, J gene, CDR3 protein, CDR3 DNA. A D gene is named only where the DNA matches it firmly. The size entry is marked missing in some rows and otherwise reads once, few, many or a size class.

>17|.|TRBV27|few|TRBJ2-4
CASSSTYSVRGKNIQYF
TGTGCCAGCAGTTCTACTTACTCAGTCCGGGGCAAAAACATTCAGTACTTC
>14|TRBD1|TRBV6-2/TRBV6-3|few|TRBJ2-5
CASSYIGTEETQYF
TGTGCCAGCAGTTACATTGGGACAGAAGAGACCCAGTACTTC
>15|TRBD1|TRBV6-1|.|TRBJ2-1
CASSSVQGAGNEQFF
TGTGCCAGCAGCTCAGTACAGGGGGCTGGTAATGAGCAGTTCTTC
>13|.|TRBV6-1|.|TRBJ2-3
CDRSVENTDTHYF
TGTGACAGAAGTGTGGAGAACACAGATACGCACTATTTT
>13|.|TRBV13|once|TRBJ1-2
CASSLSRVNGYTF
TGTGCCAGCAGCTTAAGCAGGGTCAATGGCTACACCTTC
>16|TRBD1|TRBV6-2/TRBV6-3|few|TRBJ1-2
CASSYLGQGANYGYTF
TGTGCCAGCAGTTACTTAGGACAGGGGGCTAACTATGGCTACACCTTC
>13|.|TRBV6-2/TRBV6-3|few|TRBJ2-7
CASSLDAPYEQYF
TGTGCCAGCAGTTTGGACGCTCCCTACGAGCAGTACTTC
>15|.|TRBV27|few|TRBJ1-1
CASSLTGLMNTEAFF
TGTGCCAGCAGTTTAACAGGTCTAATGAACACTGAAGCTTTCTTT
>14|TRBD1|TRBV30|.|TRBJ1-2
CAWLRDRGRGGYTF
TGTGCCTGGCTCCGGGACAGGGGCCGGGGCGGCTACACCTTC
>12|.|TRBV5-1|large|TRBJ2-1
CASSREGNEQFF
TGCGCCAGCAGCCGAGAAGGCAATGAGCAGTTCTTC
>16|TRBD1|TRBV6-1|few|TRBJ1-2
CASTPTSGTGGLGYTF
TGTGCCAGCACCCCAACCAGTGGGACAGGGGGACTCGGCTACACCTTC
>14|.|TRBV6-1|few|TRBJ2-1
CASSELNSPNEQFF
TGTGCCAGCAGTGAACTAAACAGCCCCAATGAGCAGTTCTTC
>14|.|TRBV27|.|TRBJ1-1
CAAPQLHLNTEAFF
TGTGCAGCACCCCAACTACACTTGAACACTGAAGCTTTCTTT
>12|.|TRBV30|.|TRBJ2-2
CAWRPSWGELFF
TGTGCCTGGAGACCCTCGTGGGGGGAGCTGTTTTTT
>15|TRBD2|TRBV6-1|few|TRBJ2-7
CASSWIAGGGYEQYF
TGTGCCAGCAGTTGGATAGCGGGAGGGGGCTACGAGCAGTACTTC
>13|TRBD1|TRBV3-1|large|TRBJ2-7
CASSPNRGNEQYF
TGTGCCAGCAGCCCCAACAGGGGCAACGAGCAGTACTTC